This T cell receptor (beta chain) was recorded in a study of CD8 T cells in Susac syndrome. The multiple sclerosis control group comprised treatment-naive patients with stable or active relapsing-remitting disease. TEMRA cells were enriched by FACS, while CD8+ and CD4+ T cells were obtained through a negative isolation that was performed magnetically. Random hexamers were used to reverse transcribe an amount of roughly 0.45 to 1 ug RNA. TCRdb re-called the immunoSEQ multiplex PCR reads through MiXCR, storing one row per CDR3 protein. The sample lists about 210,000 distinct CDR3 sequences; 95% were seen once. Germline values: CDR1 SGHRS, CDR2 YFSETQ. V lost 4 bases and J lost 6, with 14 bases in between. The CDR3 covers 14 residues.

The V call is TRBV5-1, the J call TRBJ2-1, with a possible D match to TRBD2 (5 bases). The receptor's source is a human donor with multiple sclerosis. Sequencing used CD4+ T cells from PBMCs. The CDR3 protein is CASSLTRTGNEQFF. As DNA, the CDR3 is TGCGCCAGCAGCCTTACCCGGACTGGCAATGAGCAGTTCTTC.